This TCR beta chain was captured by sequencing in a study of identifying expanded T cells in peripheral blood. Healthy donors had no documented immune events, such as infections, while sampled. Profiling relied on immunoSEQ multiplex PCR, and the TCRdb table lists in-frame clones only, not all of them. The sample includes fewer than 80,000 clones, over 80% of them seen just once. With respect to this clone: Its specificity is unknown.

V lost 2 bases to trimming and J lost 8 bases; unmatched junction nucleotides: 3. The length of the CDR3 is 13 residues. In germline, CDR1 is SEHNR, CDR2 FQNEAQ (reference sequence). General study results and limits: Technical replicates showed 0.9 to 1.5 changed clones; approximately 2 weeks around 15; four weeks 19. Across healthy donors, higher total template counts meant significantly greater roughly 2-week count variance.

Input material: blood. The J gene is TRBJ1-1, the V gene TRBV7-9; 9 nucleotides agree with TRBD1. The clonotype comes from a person between 18 and 75 years old in good health. In DNA, the CDR3 is TGTGCCAGCAGCTTACGACAGGGGGAAGAAGCTTTCTTT. Amino acid sequence: CASSLRQGEEAFF. Using reference TRBV7-9 and TRBJ1-1 for the parts outside the CDR3, the full variable domain is DTGVSQNPRHKITKRGQNVTFRCDPISEHNRLYWYRQTLGQGPEFLTYFQNEAQLEKSRLLSDRFSAERPKGSFSTLEIQRTEQGDSAMYLCASSLRQGEEAFFGQGTRLTVV.